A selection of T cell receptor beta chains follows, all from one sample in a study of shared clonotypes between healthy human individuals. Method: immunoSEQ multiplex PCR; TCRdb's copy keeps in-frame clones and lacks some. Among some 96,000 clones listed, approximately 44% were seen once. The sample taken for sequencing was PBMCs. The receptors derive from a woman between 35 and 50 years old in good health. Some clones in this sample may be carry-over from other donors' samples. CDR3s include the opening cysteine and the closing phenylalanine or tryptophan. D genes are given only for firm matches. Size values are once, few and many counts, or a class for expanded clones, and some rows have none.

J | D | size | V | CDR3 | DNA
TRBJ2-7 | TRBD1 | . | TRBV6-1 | CASRGRQGASYEQYF | TGTGCCAGCAGGGGGAGGCAGGGGGCCTCCTACGAGCAGTACTTC
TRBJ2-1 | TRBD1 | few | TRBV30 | CAWSGSGQNEQFF | TGTGCCTGGAGCGGATCGGGACAGAATGAGCAGTTCTTC
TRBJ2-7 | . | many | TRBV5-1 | CASSLGVGQDEQYF | TGCGCCAGCAGCTTGGGGGTTGGACAAGACGAGCAGTACTTC
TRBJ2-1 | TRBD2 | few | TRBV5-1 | CASTLGAGGGVDEQFF | TGCGCCAGCACCCTGGGAGCGGGAGGAGGGGTCGATGAGCAGTTCTTC
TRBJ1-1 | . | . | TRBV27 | CASSFGIRTEAFF | TGTGCCAGCAGTTTTGGCATTAGGACTGAAGCTTTCTTT
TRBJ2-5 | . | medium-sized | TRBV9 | CASGGAGTVRTQYF | TGTGCCAGCGGAGGGGCCGGAACCGTGAGGACCCAGTACTTC
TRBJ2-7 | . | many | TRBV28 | CASSSGDSYEQYF | TGTGCCAGCAGTTCGGGGGATAGCTACGAGCAGTACTTC
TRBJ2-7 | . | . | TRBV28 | CASSRVGTLYEQYF | TGTGCCAGCAGCCGTGTCGGGACACTATACGAGCAGTACTTC
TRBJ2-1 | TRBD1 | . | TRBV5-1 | CASSLGVQGAVGEQFF | TGCGCCAGCAGCTTGGGGGTGCAGGGGGCAGTTGGTGAGCAGTTCTTC
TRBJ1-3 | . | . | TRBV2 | CASSGDSGDTIYF | TGTGCCAGCAGCGGGGACTCTGGAGACACCATATATTTT
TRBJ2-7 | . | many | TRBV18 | CASSPVAEAYEQYF | TGTGCCAGCTCACCAGTGGCTGAAGCCTACGAGCAGTACTTC